This TCR beta chain was captured in a study of T cell responses to AZD1222 COVID-19 vaccine. Study-wide points: Repertoires were sampled only after the peak T cell response. An increase in Spike-specific TCR breadth and depth was observed after two AZD1222 doses.

Sequenced by immunoSEQ multiplex PCR; TCRdb stores in-frame clones only, minus some. The data show 140,000 to 150,000 clones, around 89% seen once. V dropped 4 bases and J dropped 4 bases, with 17 bases sitting between them. The CDR3 runs 16 residues. Germline lookup yields CDR1 SGHRS and CDR2 YFSETQ. In the case of this clone: What it binds is not known.

The source is an adult in good health. The sequenced sample was peripheral blood, obtained on day 0 of AZD1222 vaccination. The chain is built from TRBV5-1 and TRBJ2-2; the D gene is possibly TRBD1 (5 bases). The CDR3 region has the DNA TGCGCCAGCAGCCTGGGTTTGGCAAGGGGCACCGGGGAGCTGTTTTTT. This codes for CASSLGLARGTGELFF.